The rows below give T cell receptor beta chains drawn from one sample of a study of cytomegalovirus exposure and HLA in healthy donors. TCRdb keeps only in-frame clones here, not all; method: immunoSEQ multiplex PCR. The sample has more than 110,000 clones; approximately 80% are singletons. The sequenced sample was PBMCs. These TCRs come from a male donor in good health and CMV-seronegative. Both conserved end residues are part of each CDR3. Fields, in order: J gene, V gene, clone size, D gene, CDR3 DNA, CDR3 protein. D genes are given only for firm matches. Expanded clones get a size class; other rows say once, few or many, or leave the size out.

j_call: TRBJ2-3; v_call: TRBV5-1; clone_size: few; d_call: -; cdr3_nt: TGCGCCAGCAGCTTGGGGGGAGTCCCTGATACGCAGTATTTT; cdr3_aa: CASSLGGVPDTQYF
j_call: TRBJ2-7; v_call: TRBV30; clone_size: -; d_call: -; cdr3_nt: TGTGCCTGGAGTTACACCGGGAACGAGCAGTACTTC; cdr3_aa: CAWSYTGNEQYF
j_call: TRBJ2-1; v_call: TRBV2; clone_size: -; d_call: TRBD2; cdr3_nt: TGTGCCAGCAGTGTGACTAGCGGGGGCCTGGATGAGCAGTTCTTC; cdr3_aa: CASSVTSGGLDEQFF
j_call: TRBJ1-2; v_call: TRBV7-2; clone_size: -; d_call: TRBD1; cdr3_nt: TGTGCCAGCAGCCCCCCGGGACAGGGGGCTGTCTATGGCTACACCTTC; cdr3_aa: CASSPPGQGAVYGYTF
j_call: TRBJ2-3; v_call: TRBV1; clone_size: -; d_call: -; cdr3_nt: TGCACCAGCAGCCAAGATTCAGGTAATACGCAGTATTTT; cdr3_aa: CTSSQDSGNTQYF
j_call: TRBJ1-2; v_call: TRBV6-1; clone_size: -; d_call: TRBD1; cdr3_nt: TGTGCCAGCACCCAGGGGACAGCCTATGGCTACACCTTC; cdr3_aa: CASTQGTAYGYTF
j_call: TRBJ1-2; v_call: TRBV6-5; clone_size: few; d_call: TRBD1; cdr3_nt: TGTGCCAGCAGTTCCCCGACAGGGCGACGAGGCTACACCTTC; cdr3_aa: CASSSPTGRRGYTF
j_call: TRBJ1-2; v_call: TRBV5-4; clone_size: -; d_call: -; cdr3_nt: TGTGCCAGCAGCTTGGCCGGGGTTAACTATGGCTACACCTTC; cdr3_aa: CASSLAGVNYGYTF
j_call: TRBJ1-2; v_call: TRBV28; clone_size: -; d_call: -; cdr3_nt: TGTGCCAGCAGTTCAGCCCGCAGGGCGACCTATGGCTACACCTTC; cdr3_aa: CASSSARRATYGYTF
j_call: TRBJ1-5; v_call: TRBV6-5; clone_size: few; d_call: -; cdr3_nt: TGTGCCAGCAGTTACTCCGCGGGGGCTAATCAGCCCCAGCATTTT; cdr3_aa: CASSYSAGANQPQHF
j_call: TRBJ2-5; v_call: TRBV5-1; clone_size: few; d_call: TRBD1; cdr3_nt: TGCGCCAGCAGACGTATGACAGGGGCAGAGACCCAGTACTTC; cdr3_aa: CASRRMTGAETQYF
j_call: TRBJ1-5; v_call: TRBV19; clone_size: -; d_call: -; cdr3_nt: TGTGCCAGTAGTCCCCGGACAGATTCTCAGCCCCAGCATTTT; cdr3_aa: CASSPRTDSQPQHF
j_call: TRBJ1-3; v_call: TRBV19; clone_size: -; d_call: -; cdr3_nt: TGTGCCAGTAGTATAGCCCCGCGCGGGGGGCGATCGGGAAACACCATATATTTT; cdr3_aa: CASSIAPRGGRSGNTIYF
j_call: TRBJ2-1; v_call: TRBV27; clone_size: -; d_call: TRBD2; cdr3_nt: TGTGCCAGCAGTTTACGCGCGGGGGGCCCTCACAATGAGCAGTTCTTC; cdr3_aa: CASSLRAGGPHNEQFF
j_call: TRBJ1-1; v_call: TRBV7-2; clone_size: -; d_call: -; cdr3_nt: TGTGCCAGCAGACGAACATCAGGTATGAACACTGAAGCTTTCTTT; cdr3_aa: CASRRTSGMNTEAFF
j_call: TRBJ2-7; v_call: TRBV2; clone_size: -; d_call: -; cdr3_nt: TGTGCCAGCAGTGACGCCAGAACCGAGCAGTACTTC; cdr3_aa: CASSDARTEQYF
j_call: TRBJ1-2; v_call: TRBV25-1; clone_size: -; d_call: -; cdr3_nt: TGTGCCAGCAGTGATTATGGTGGCAGTCTGTCCTATGGCTACACCTTC; cdr3_aa: CASSDYGGSLSYGYTF
j_call: TRBJ2-7; v_call: TRBV5-1; clone_size: -; d_call: -; cdr3_nt: TGCGCCAGCAGCTTGGTAGTAGCGGCTCACTACGAGCAGTACTTC; cdr3_aa: CASSLVVAAHYEQYF
j_call: TRBJ1-1; v_call: TRBV5-1; clone_size: -; d_call: -; cdr3_nt: TGCGCCAGCAGCTTGGTTTCCAGTAACACTGAAGCTTTCTTT; cdr3_aa: CASSLVSSNTEAFF
j_call: TRBJ1-3; v_call: TRBV18; clone_size: -; d_call: -; cdr3_nt: TGTGCCAGCTCACCAGCGGTGACCTCTGGAAACACCATATATTTT; cdr3_aa: CASSPAVTSGNTIYF
j_call: TRBJ2-7; v_call: TRBV27; clone_size: -; d_call: -; cdr3_nt: TGTGCCAGCAGCGAGGCTGCCTCCTACGAGCAGTACTTC; cdr3_aa: CASSEAASYEQYF
j_call: TRBJ1-1; v_call: TRBV28; clone_size: -; d_call: -; cdr3_nt: TGTGCCAGCACACAACGCGGGATGGGGTACACTGAAGCTTTCTTT; cdr3_aa: CASTQRGMGYTEAFF
j_call: TRBJ2-1; v_call: TRBV10-3; clone_size: -; d_call: -; cdr3_nt: TGTGCCATCAGTTCCGGTCAGGGCGATGAGCAGTTCTTC; cdr3_aa: CAISSGQGDEQFF
j_call: TRBJ2-3; v_call: TRBV2; clone_size: -; d_call: -; cdr3_nt: TGTGCCAGCAGTGATCCCAGCGGATCTAGCACAGATACGCAGTATTTT; cdr3_aa: CASSDPSGSSTDTQYF
j_call: TRBJ2-2; v_call: TRBV29-1; clone_size: -; d_call: TRBD1; cdr3_nt: TGCAGTTCCGGGACAGGGGTATCCGGGGAGCTGTTTTTT; cdr3_aa: CSSGTGVSGELFF
j_call: TRBJ2-3; v_call: TRBV28; clone_size: -; d_call: -; cdr3_nt: TGTGCCAGCAGTTTAGGGGGGGCAAGGGGCACAGATACGCAGTATTTT; cdr3_aa: CASSLGGARGTDTQYF
j_call: TRBJ1-5; v_call: TRBV6-1; clone_size: -; d_call: -; cdr3_nt: TGTGCCACCGGGGTCGATCGCCGTCAGCCCCAGCATTTT; cdr3_aa: CATGVDRRQPQHF
j_call: TRBJ1-6; v_call: TRBV11-2; clone_size: -; d_call: -; cdr3_nt: TGTGCCAGCAGCTTCCCCAGAAATTCACCCCTCCACTTT; cdr3_aa: CASSFPRNSPLHF
j_call: TRBJ1-6; v_call: TRBV4-3; clone_size: -; d_call: -; cdr3_nt: TGCGCCAGCAGCCAAGATGCGAGCCGAGATTTGTACTTT; cdr3_aa: CASSQDASRDLYF
j_call: TRBJ2-3; v_call: TRBV5-1; clone_size: -; d_call: TRBD2; cdr3_nt: TGCGCCAGCAGCATGACTAGCGGTCCGCAGTATTTT; cdr3_aa: CASSMTSGPQYF
j_call: TRBJ1-5; v_call: TRBV9; clone_size: few; d_call: -; cdr3_nt: TGTGCCAGCAGTCGAACAGGATATAGCAATCAGCCCCAGCATTTT; cdr3_aa: CASSRTGYSNQPQHF
j_call: TRBJ2-5; v_call: TRBV21-1; clone_size: -; d_call: -; cdr3_nt: TGTGCCAGCAGCAAAGTTGCCAGTCTAGCGGGGGGGCAATCCGGGCTCGGGACCCAGTACTTC; cdr3_aa: CASSKVASLAGGQSGLGTQYF
j_call: TRBJ2-7; v_call: TRBV19; clone_size: -; d_call: -; cdr3_nt: TGTGCCAGTATGGGCGTCGGGAGCGGATCCTACGAGCAGTACTTC; cdr3_aa: CASMGVGSGSYEQYF
j_call: TRBJ2-3; v_call: TRBV7-3; clone_size: -; d_call: TRBD2; cdr3_nt: TGTGCCAGCAGCTTCGCGGGGGGGCAAGATACGCAGTATTTT; cdr3_aa: CASSFAGGQDTQYF
j_call: TRBJ2-3; v_call: TRBV25-1; clone_size: -; d_call: -; cdr3_nt: TGTGCCAGCAGTGAAATCGTTGGCGGGGGCGCAGATACGCAGTATTTT; cdr3_aa: CASSEIVGGGADTQYF
j_call: TRBJ2-1; v_call: TRBV10-2; clone_size: -; d_call: TRBD2; cdr3_nt: TGCGCCAGCAGTGAGTCAGCCATCCTTCAGACGGGGGGGTATGAGCAGTTCTTC; cdr3_aa: CASSESAILQTGGYEQFF
j_call: TRBJ2-7; v_call: TRBV2; clone_size: -; d_call: TRBD2; cdr3_nt: TGTGCCGGTGGCAGTAGAGCGGGGGCCTCCTACGAGCAGTACTTC; cdr3_aa: CAGGSRAGASYEQYF
j_call: TRBJ1-4; v_call: TRBV27; clone_size: -; d_call: -; cdr3_nt: TGTGCCAGCAGTTTAATCGCCGCGGGCGGAGAAAAACTGTTTTTT; cdr3_aa: CASSLIAAGGEKLFF
j_call: TRBJ2-7; v_call: TRBV5-1; clone_size: -; d_call: TRBD1; cdr3_nt: TGCGCCAGCAGCCTAGGGGACAGGACATACGAGCAGTACTTC; cdr3_aa: CASSLGDRTYEQYF
j_call: TRBJ1-2; v_call: TRBV21-1; clone_size: -; d_call: -; cdr3_nt: TGTGCCAGCAGCAGAGTCTATGGTTTCAACTATGGCTACACCTTC; cdr3_aa: CASSRVYGFNYGYTF
j_call: TRBJ1-6; v_call: TRBV27; clone_size: -; d_call: TRBD1; cdr3_nt: TGTGCCAGCAGTCCCCGGGACAGCGGTAATTCACCCCTCCACTTT; cdr3_aa: CASSPRDSGNSPLHF
j_call: TRBJ2-1; v_call: TRBV10-3; clone_size: -; d_call: TRBD2; cdr3_nt: TGTGCCATCAGTGTATCGGGGGGAACTACAAATGAGCAGTTCTTC; cdr3_aa: CAISVSGGTTNEQFF
j_call: TRBJ1-5; v_call: TRBV18; clone_size: -; d_call: -; cdr3_nt: TGTGCCAGCTCACCACAGCGGGGGGGGAACAATCGCCAGCCCCAGCATTTT; cdr3_aa: CASSPQRGGNNRQPQHF
j_call: TRBJ2-3; v_call: TRBV27; clone_size: -; d_call: -; cdr3_nt: TGTGCCAGCAGTTCTGGACTAGGGGGGAGCACAGATACGCAGTATTTT; cdr3_aa: CASSSGLGGSTDTQYF
j_call: TRBJ2-5; v_call: TRBV5-1; clone_size: -; d_call: TRBD2; cdr3_nt: TGCGCCAGCAGCTTAGCGGGACGGGAAGAGACCCAGTACTTC; cdr3_aa: CASSLAGREETQYF
j_call: TRBJ1-1; v_call: TRBV14; clone_size: -; d_call: -; cdr3_nt: TGTGCCAGCAGCCAACTATTTGGGAGGTTCGGGGCGCGGGCTTTCTTT; cdr3_aa: CASSQLFGRFGARAFF
j_call: TRBJ2-7; v_call: TRBV5-1; clone_size: few; d_call: TRBD1; cdr3_nt: TGCGCCAGCAGCCGGGACAGGGAATCGTACGAGCAGTACTTC; cdr3_aa: CASSRDRESYEQYF
j_call: TRBJ2-1; v_call: TRBV5-1; clone_size: -; d_call: -; cdr3_nt: TGCGCCAGCAGCCCCGGGACTCCCCAAGAGCAGTTCTTC; cdr3_aa: CASSPGTPQEQFF
j_call: TRBJ1-6; v_call: TRBV30; clone_size: -; d_call: -; cdr3_nt: TGTGCCTGGAGTCTCACTGACTATAATTCACCCCTCCACTTT; cdr3_aa: CAWSLTDYNSPLHF
j_call: TRBJ1-5; v_call: TRBV7-2; clone_size: -; d_call: TRBD1; cdr3_nt: TGTGCCAGCAGCCTTTACTCGACAGGGCGTGATCAGCCCCAGCATTTT; cdr3_aa: CASSLYSTGRDQPQHF
j_call: TRBJ1-3; v_call: TRBV28; clone_size: -; d_call: -; cdr3_nt: TGTGCCAGCAGTTGGCGGGGCGGTGGAAACACCATATATTTT; cdr3_aa: CASSWRGGGNTIYF
j_call: TRBJ1-1; v_call: TRBV4-2; clone_size: -; d_call: -; cdr3_nt: TGTGCCAGCAGCCAAGATAGGCGTACGGGATTGAACACTGAAGCTTTCTTT; cdr3_aa: CASSQDRRTGLNTEAFF
j_call: TRBJ1-3; v_call: TRBV30; clone_size: -; d_call: -; cdr3_nt: TGTGCCTGGACGGGGGTTAGACGAGGAAACACCATATATTTT; cdr3_aa: CAWTGVRRGNTIYF
j_call: TRBJ1-1; v_call: TRBV25-1; clone_size: -; d_call: -; cdr3_nt: TGTGCCAGCAGAGTGGAGGGGTCGAACACTGAAGCTTTCTTT; cdr3_aa: CASRVEGSNTEAFF